This TCR beta chain derives from a study of T cell responses to AZD1222 COVID-19 vaccine. Study results and caveats: Seropositive AZD1222 recipients at baseline numbered only five or six. After two AZD1222 doses, spike-specific TCR breadth and depth rose versus day 0. Targets within unmutated variant regions were reportedly found for nearly half of spike-specific TCRs. Mostly white British, mostly female donors; authors suggested clonal diversity may be underestimated.

Profiled with immunoSEQ multiplex PCR; TCRdb holds only in-frame clones, not every one. The sample records approximately 120,000 clones, 90% being singletons. The CDR3 is made up of 15 amino acids. V shed 5 bases and J shed 6 bases, with 19 bases lying between them. Germline CDR1 SEHNR, CDR2 FQNEAQ (reference sequence). Of note for this clone: Its antigen is unknown.

The chain employs TRBV7-9 and TRBJ1-2, with a possible D match to TRBD1 (5 bases). Source: peripheral blood, taken on day 0 of AZD1222 vaccination. This clonotype was sampled from an adult in good health. The CDR3 DNA follows: TGTGCCAGCAGCCAAACCGCGGGGCCTCAAGATGGCTACACCTTC. It translates to CASSQTAGPQDGYTF.